The next 25 T cell receptor beta chains were all read from a single sample in a study of T cell changes during pregnancy in multiple sclerosis. The table came from immunoSEQ multiplex PCR; TCRdb's copy has only in-frame clones and leaves some out. The repertoire has around 80,000 clones, 92% of them found once; the top ten carry around 1.4%. The source material was peripheral blood, sampled before pregnancy. The receptors were gathered from a female donor with multiple sclerosis, enrolled in a pregnancy study.

The rearrangement joins TRBV4-2 to TRBJ1-2, with TRBD1 matching over 9 bases. This CDR3 has 16 residues. Losses at the gene ends were 0 bases for V and 6 bases for J; bases not matched to a gene: 8. Germline values: CDR1 LGHNA, CDR2 YNFKEQ. The CDR3: CASSQDRGQGVDGYTF. CDR3 in DNA: TGTGCCAGCAGCCAAGATCGGGGACAGGGTGTCGATGGCTACACCTTC.

The chain couples TRBV6-6 to TRBJ1-1; 12 bases fit TRBD1. The germline V gene encodes CDR1 MNHNY and CDR2 SVGAGI (reference sequence). The CDR3 has 15 amino acids. V shed 5 bases, J shed 3 bases, and the junction held 4 bases outside the gene matches. DNA of the CDR3: TGTGCCAGCAGTCCTTGGGACAGGGGGCACACTGAAGCTTTCTTT. This sequence encodes CASSPWDRGHTEAFF.

The J gene is TRBJ2-2, the V gene TRBV19; 11 bases map to TRBD1. CDR1 and CDR2 (germline): LNHDA, SQIVND (reference sequence). The J segment lost 6 bases and the V segment lost 2 bases, leaving 11 bases of the junction unmatched. CDR3 length: 18 residues. The CDR3 spells CASSIRGEGQGEAGELFF. The DNA of the CDR3 is TGTGCCAGTAGTATACGGGGAGAGGGACAGGGGGAAGCCGGGGAGCTGTTTTTT.

This chain uses TRBV23-1 with TRBJ2-3, with a weak D call TRBD2 (6 bases). TRBV23-1 falls under the ORF class, with uncertain function. Trimming removed 2 bases from V and 7 bases from J, with 16 bases in between. The CDR3 consists of 15 residues. CDR3 loop: CASSQRTIRQNTQYF. The CDR3 DNA reads TGCGCCAGCAGTCAAAGGACTATCCGGCAAAATACGCAGTATTTT.

The V and J genes are TRBV14 and TRBJ1-1; D remains unclear. This CDR3 region has 16 residues. Trimming took 4 bases from V and 0 from J, leaving 15 bases between them. The germline CDR1 and CDR2 sequences are SGHDN and FVKESK. The CDR3 spells CASSPHMAALNTEAFF. In nucleotides, the CDR3 is TGTGCCAGCAGCCCTCATATGGCGGCTCTGAACACTGAAGCTTTCTTT.

The chain has TRBV19 and TRBJ2-7, with D unresolved. V was clipped by 1 base and J by 1 base, with 5 bases between them. The CDR3 has 13 residues. Germline CDR1 and CDR2: LNHDA and SQIVND (reference sequence). The CDR3 region is CASSIGQSYEQYF. The CDR3 region has the DNA TGTGCCAGTAGTATAGGCCAGTCCTACGAGCAGTACTTC.

The chain uses TRBV19 and TRBJ2-6; unclear D gene. Looked up from germline, CDR1 is LNHDA and CDR2 is SQIVND (reference sequence). V was clipped by 5 bases and J by 0 bases, with 5 bases between them. This CDR3 has 14 residues. The CDR3 loop is CASSASSGANVLTF. The CDR3 bases are TGTGCCAGTAGTGCGAGCTCTGGGGCCAACGTCCTGACTTTC.

The chain joins TRBV6-1 to TRBJ2-1, with 11 bases fitting TRBD2. Germline-derived CDR1 and CDR2 are MNHNS and SASEGT. CDR3 length: 16 residues. Trimming at V came to 1 base and at J to 2 bases, leaving 1 base not matched to a gene. In DNA, the CDR3 is TGTGCCAGCAGTGAAGTTAGCGGGGGGGCCTACAATGAGCAGTTCTTC. As protein: CASSEVSGGAYNEQFF.

This clone was counted at least ten times. V is TRBV27 and J is TRBJ2-2; D uncertain. V was clipped by 1 base and J by 4 bases, with 4 bases between them. The CDR3 consists of 13 residues. Germline values: CDR1 MNHEY, CDR2 SMNVEV (reference sequence). The CDR3 here is CASSLWPTGELFF. The CDR3 nucleotides are TGTGCCAGCAGTTTATGGCCCACCGGGGAGCTGTTTTTT.

The chain combines TRBV30 with TRBJ2-1; the D gene is possibly TRBD1 (5 bases). The CDR3 runs 14 residues. V lost 4 bases and J lost 4, with 14 bases in between. Germline V gene sequence: CDR1 GTSNPN, CDR2 SVGIG (reference sequence). The CDR3 spells CAWTPREIYNEQFF. CDR3 DNA sequence: TGTGCCTGGACCCCCAGGGAAATATACAATGAGCAGTTCTTC.

The chain joins TRBV9 to TRBJ2-3; possibly TRBD2 for D (6 bases). The CDR3 is made up of 16 amino acids. Germline CDR1 and CDR2: SGDLS and YYNGEE. Trimming took 0 bases from V and 3 from J, leaving 14 bases between them. CDR3 sequence: CASSVETGDGTDTQYF. The CDR3 region has the DNA TGTGCCAGCAGCGTAGAAACGGGGGACGGGACAGATACGCAGTATTTT.

J is TRBJ2-1 and V is TRBV6-5; TRBD1 aligns across 9 bases. The length of the CDR3 is 15 residues. CDR1 MNHEY and CDR2 SVGAGI come from the germline V gene. The junction had 10 bases not matched to a gene; V was cut back by 6 bases and J by 7 bases. The CDR3 DNA is TGTGCCAGCAGACCCCTGCCGGGACAGGGAAATGAGCAGTTCTTC. Residues: CASRPLPGQGNEQFF.

The genes are TRBV11-2 and TRBJ1-1, with 9 positions matching TRBD1. Unmatched junction bases numbered 5, after V lost 3 bases and J lost 9 bases. The CDR3 loop spans 13 amino acids. The germline CDR1 and CDR2 sequences are SGHAT and FQNNGV. The CDR3 nucleotides are TGTGCCAGCAGCTTTGGGACAGGGCGGCAAGCTTTCTTT. Protein: CASSFGTGRQAFF.

This chain connects TRBV6-1 to TRBJ1-6; D is ambiguous. Germline V gives CDR1 MNHNS, CDR2 SASEGT. The CDR3 runs to 17 residues. V was clipped by 1 base and J by 0 bases, with 10 bases between them. The CDR3 is CASSEVIVISYNSPLHF. For the CDR3, the DNA is TGTGCCAGCAGTGAAGTCATAGTCATCTCCTATAATTCACCCCTCCACTTT.

The chain is built from TRBV11-2 and TRBJ1-1; D is possibly TRBD1 (6 bases). The CDR3 sequence is 14 residues long. Per the germline V gene, CDR1 is SGHAT and CDR2 is FQNNGV. Trimming took 1 base from V and 0 from J, leaving 6 bases between them. The CDR3 DNA reads as TGTGCCAGCAGCTTAGGGACAGTGAACACTGAAGCTTTCTTT. Protein sequence: CASSLGTVNTEAFF. The entire variable domain, with the rest obtained from reference TRBV11-2 and TRBJ1-1, is as follows: EAGVAQSPRYKIIEKRQSVAFWCNPISGHATLYWYQQILGQGPKLLIQFQNNGVVDDSQLPKDRFSAERLKGVDSTLKIQPAKLEDSAVYLCASSLGTVNTEAFFGQGTRLTVV.

CDR3 residues: CASSRYGTGNNSPLHF. CDR3 in DNA: TGTGCCAGCAGCAGATATGGGACAGGGAATAATTCACCCCTCCACTTT. V and J are TRBV7-9 and TRBJ1-6, with 9 nucleotides matching TRBD1. The CDR3 length is 16 residues. V shed 5 bases and J 5 bases; nucleotides not matched to a gene: 7. Germline lookup yields CDR1 SEHNR and CDR2 FQNEAQ (reference sequence). The full variable domain, with the rest looked up from reference TRBV7-9 and TRBJ1-6, is DTGVSQNPRHKITKRGQNVTFRCDPISEHNRLYWYRQTLGQGPEFLTYFQNEAQLEKSRLLSDRFSAERPKGSFSTLEIQRTEQGDSAMYLCASSRYGTGNNSPLHFGNGTRLTVT.

This clone was detected once. The CDR3 region has the DNA TGTGCCAGCACTGAGGGGCGCGGGATTTCCTACGAGCAGTACTTC. Its protein is CASTEGRGISYEQYF. This chain links TRBV7-8 with TRBJ2-7; tentatively, D is TRBD2 (6 bases). Trimming removed 7 bases at V and 1 base at J, with 17 bases between. The CDR3 contains 15 residues. CDR1 is SGHVS, CDR2 FQNEAQ, per germline.

V usage is TRBV2 and J usage is TRBJ2-6, with D perhaps matching TRBD2 (6 bases). In germline, CDR1 is SNHLY, CDR2 FYNNEI. Trimming took 8 bases from V and 0 from J, leaving 8 bases between them. The CDR3 loop spans 14 amino acids. Written as DNA, the CDR3 is TGTGCCAGCGGGGGACTCTCTGGGGCCAACGTCCTGACTTTC. Protein product: CASGGLSGANVLTF.

This CDR3 is CSVPGQPNYGYTF. CDR3 in DNA: TGCAGCGTTCCGGGACAGCCTAACTATGGCTACACCTTC. The chain is built from TRBV29-1 and TRBJ1-2, with 7 bases matching TRBD1. The CDR3 is 13 residues long. CDR1 is SQVTM and CDR2 is ANQGSEA in the germline V gene. With 5 bases clipped from V and 0 bases from J, the junction kept 3 bases outside the gene matches. Supplemented by reference TRBV29-1 and TRBJ1-2, the full variable domain reads SAVISQKPSRDICQRGTSLTIQCQVDSQVTMMFWYRQQPGQSLTLIATANQGSEATYESGFVIDKFPISRPNLTFSTLTVSNMSPEDSSIYLCSVPGQPNYGYTFGSGTRLTVV.

The table lists this clone with a count of one. The chain combines TRBV6-5 with TRBJ1-2; D may be TRBD1 (6 bases). Trimming shortened V by 8 bases and J by 4 bases, and 11 bases separated the two germline ends. CDR3 length: 12 residues. Germline CDR1 MNHEY, CDR2 SVGAGI. This CDR3 is CASRDILYGYTF. The CDR3 bases are TGTGCCAGCCGGGACATCCTCTATGGCTACACCTTC.

V gene TRBV10-2 combines with J gene TRBJ1-2, with TRBD1 as a possible D gene (6 bases). Germline CDR1 is WSHSY and CDR2 is SAAADI. The CDR3 loop spans 15 amino acids. Trimming cost V 0 bases and J 5 bases, with 13 bases left between them. The CDR3 DNA sequence: TGCGCCAGCAGTGAGTCCCAAGGACAGTATTATGGCTACACCTTC. It is translated as CASSESQGQYYGYTF.

The V call is TRBV7-8, the J call TRBJ2-7; D unresolved. Germline loops: CDR1 SGHVS, CDR2 FQNEAQ. The ends were cut back, 1 base at V and 7 bases at J, with 8 bases in the middle. The CDR3 totals 12 residues. The CDR3 sequence is CASSLGVLEQYF. The CDR3 DNA reads TGTGCCAGCAGCTTAGGTGTCCTAGAGCAGTACTTC.

About this clone: Its ends do not fully match the called genes, so a read error is possible. This chain uses TRBV7-7 with TRBJ2-1; tentatively, D is TRBD2 (6 bases). From germline, CDR1 is SSHAT and CDR2 FNYEAQ (reference sequence). The CDR3 covers 16 residues. The chain's CDR3 is CASTPLRGTKYNEQFF. DNA for the CDR3: TGTGCTAGCACCCCACTGCGGGGAACCAAATACAATGAGCAGTTCTTC.

This sequence joins TRBV6-1 and TRBJ1-1; D call uncertain. The V end lost 7 bases, the J end lost 2 bases, and 8 bases lay between the germline ends. Germline values: CDR1 MNHNS, CDR2 SASEGT. The CDR3 spans 12 residues. The CDR3 DNA reads TGTGCCAGCAATCGGGTAAACACTGAAGCTTTCTTT. Translating gives CASNRVNTEAFF.

A few counts support this clone. The rearrangement links TRBV2 to TRBJ2-7; a possible D gene is TRBD2 (6 bases). CDR3 length: 16 amino acids. Germline assignment: CDR1 SNHLY and CDR2 FYNNEI. V gave up 3 bases and J gave up 4 bases, with 19 bases separating them. In DNA, the CDR3 is TGTGCCAGCAGTGAGGAGAGGTGGGGAGGTGTATACGAGCAGTACTTC. This gives the protein CASSEERWGGVYEQYF.